This T cell receptor (beta chain) originates from a study of blood T cell repertoires in COVID-19. The wider study: The origin of the acute and convalescent COVID-19 samples was the United States, Italy and Spain.

CDR1 ENHRY and CDR2 SYGVKD come from the germline V gene. Losses at the gene ends were 2 bases for V and 7 bases for J; bases not matched to a gene: 5. The CDR3 contains 14 residues. Authors' data handling: Amplification with reference gene primers provided the estimates of nucleated cell counts. Repertoires were generated with immunoSEQ multiplex PCR, while TCRdb's copy carries only in-frame clones and drops some. V, J and clone size are those of that table, while D and trimming were read from the DNA. The profile shows tens of thousands of clones, around four fifths of them singletons. The genes are TRBV10-3 and TRBJ1-2, with 9 positions matching TRBD1. The origin of this receptor is a woman between 45 and 65 years old with acute or convalescent COVID-19. The specimen was peripheral blood. CDR3 sequence reads: CAISEGQGLGGYTF. The CDR3 coding sequence is TGTGCCATCAGTGAGGGACAGGGGTTGGGTGGCTACACCTTC.